Listed below are T cell receptor beta chains from one sample, sequenced in a study of T cell responses to AZD1222 COVID-19 vaccine. Method: immunoSEQ multiplex PCR; TCRdb's copy keeps in-frame clones and lacks some. This sample has 85,000 to 90,000 clones; approximately 91% occur once, and the top ten carry approximately 5%. Material: peripheral blood, obtained 28 days after the second AZD1222 dose. The receptors come from an adult who received the AZD1222 COVID-19 vaccine. Both conserved end residues are part of each CDR3. The order of the fields is clone size, V gene, CDR3 length, D gene, J gene, CDR3 DNA, CDR3 protein. D genes are given only for firm matches. Clone size is given for some rows only: seen once, a few or many times, or a class if the clone is expanded.

size: NA
V: TRBV21-1
length: 15
D: NA
J: TRBJ1-1
DNA: TGTGCCAGCAGCAACTTAATCGGACAAGACACTGAAGCTTTCTTT
CDR3: CASSNLIGQDTEAFF

size: NA
V: TRBV27
length: 15
D: NA
J: TRBJ2-2
DNA: TGTGCCAGCAGTTTGTACGGACTGAACACCGGGGAGCTGTTTTTT
CDR3: CASSLYGLNTGELFF

size: NA
V: TRBV9
length: 15
D: TRBD2
J: TRBJ2-5
DNA: TGTGCCAGCAGCGCGCCTAGCGGGGTGGGAGAGACCCAGTACTTC
CDR3: CASSAPSGVGETQYF

size: NA
V: TRBV5-1
length: 15
D: NA
J: TRBJ1-5
DNA: TGCGCCAGCAGCTTGGGGGTTGGGGGCAATCAGCCCCAGCATTTT
CDR3: CASSLGVGGNQPQHF

size: once
V: TRBV2
length: 15
D: TRBD1
J: TRBJ2-5
DNA: TGTGCCAGCAGTGACATACAGGGGGCAAAGGAGACCCAGTACTTC
CDR3: CASSDIQGAKETQYF

size: NA
V: TRBV6-6
length: 12
D: NA
J: TRBJ2-7
DNA: TGTGCCAGCAGAGCAAACAGCTACGAGCAGTACTTC
CDR3: CASRANSYEQYF

size: NA
V: TRBV5-4
length: 15
D: NA
J: TRBJ1-1
DNA: TGTGCCAGCAGCTCCAAGACAGGATTGAACACTGAAGCTTTCTTT
CDR3: CASSSKTGLNTEAFF

size: NA
V: TRBV28
length: 15
D: NA
J: TRBJ2-6
DNA: TGTGCCACACAGCCGTTCCAGTCTGGGGCCAACGTCCTGACTTTC
CDR3: CATQPFQSGANVLTF

size: NA
V: TRBV5-1
length: 13
D: NA
J: TRBJ1-1
DNA: TGCGCCAGCAGCTTGACGGGGGACACTGAAGCTTTCTTT
CDR3: CASSLTGDTEAFF

size: NA
V: TRBV27
length: 15
D: NA
J: TRBJ1-1
DNA: TGTGCCAGCCGTCGAAAGGGGCAGGGGAACACTGAAGCTTTCTTT
CDR3: CASRRKGQGNTEAFF

size: once
V: TRBV5-1
length: 15
D: TRBD1
J: TRBJ1-2
DNA: TGCGCCAGCAGCTTGCAGCAGGGGGGTAGCTATGGCTACACCTTC
CDR3: CASSLQQGGSYGYTF

size: NA
V: TRBV11-2
length: 13
D: NA
J: TRBJ1-1
DNA: TGTGCCAGCAGCACCCAGATGAACACTGAAGCTTTCTTT
CDR3: CASSTQMNTEAFF

size: NA
V: TRBV6-5
length: 13
D: NA
J: TRBJ2-1
DNA: TGTGCCAGCAGTACAGGGCTTAACAATGAGCAGTTCTTC
CDR3: CASSTGLNNEQFF

size: NA
V: TRBV7-6
length: 13
D: NA
J: TRBJ1-1
DNA: TGTGCCAGCAGCCGTGGGCCCTACACTGAAGCTTTCTTT
CDR3: CASSRGPYTEAFF

size: once
V: TRBV12-3/TRBV12-4
length: 13
D: NA
J: TRBJ2-5
DNA: TGTGCCAGCAGTTCTATAACGGGAGAGACCCAGTACTTC
CDR3: CASSSITGETQYF

size: NA
V: TRBV19
length: 12
D: NA
J: TRBJ1-1
DNA: TGTGCCAGTAGTATCCAGGCCCGGGAAGCTTTCTTT
CDR3: CASSIQAREAFF

size: NA
V: TRBV7-9
length: 13
D: TRBD2
J: TRBJ2-5
DNA: TGTGCCAGCAGCCGCAGCGGGGTAGAGACCCAGTACTTC
CDR3: CASSRSGVETQYF

size: NA
V: TRBV10-3
length: 15
D: TRBD2
J: TRBJ2-1
DNA: TGTGCCATCGGAGGACTAGCGGGGGTCTCTAATGAGCAGTTCTTC
CDR3: CAIGGLAGVSNEQFF

size: NA
V: TRBV12-3/TRBV12-4
length: 12
D: NA
J: TRBJ2-7
DNA: TGTGCCACCAGCAGAGGGGGGCACGAGCAGTACTTC
CDR3: CATSRGGHEQYF

size: NA
V: TRBV6-1
length: 12
D: NA
J: TRBJ1-1
DNA: TGTGCCAGCAGTGAGGTAGTGACTGAAGCTTTCTTT
CDR3: CASSEVVTEAFF

size: NA
V: TRBV19
length: 13
D: TRBD1
J: TRBJ1-2
DNA: TGTGCCAGTAGTTGGGACAGGGAATATGGCTACACCTTC
CDR3: CASSWDREYGYTF

size: NA
V: TRBV7-9
length: 16
D: NA
J: TRBJ1-1
DNA: TGTGCCAGCAGCTTAAGGAAAGTGAGAGTGAACACTGAAGCTTTCTTT
CDR3: CASSLRKVRVNTEAFF

size: NA
V: TRBV3-1/TRBV3-2
length: 15
D: NA
J: TRBJ1-5
DNA: TGTGCCAGCAGCCGCTCATCAGGGTCAGATCAGCCCCAGCATTTT
CDR3: CASSRSSGSDQPQHF

size: NA
V: TRBV6-5
length: 15
D: NA
J: TRBJ1-1
DNA: TGTGCCAGCAGTCCTAATGCGGGGGGCAGAACTGAAGCTTTCTTT
CDR3: CASSPNAGGRTEAFF

size: medium-sized
V: TRBV4-1
length: 15
D: TRBD2
J: TRBJ2-2
DNA: TGCGCCAGCAGCCACCAAGCGGGGGGCACCGGGGAGCTGTTTTTT
CDR3: CASSHQAGGTGELFF

size: once
V: TRBV6-5
length: 15
D: TRBD2
J: TRBJ2-5
DNA: TGTGCCAGCAGTTACTCCGGGACTAAATCAGAGACCCAGTACTTC
CDR3: CASSYSGTKSETQYF

size: NA
V: TRBV5-6
length: 15
D: TRBD1
J: TRBJ1-1
DNA: TGTGCCAGCAGCGGGACAGGGGGCTATAACACTGAAGCTTTCTTT
CDR3: CASSGTGGYNTEAFF

size: NA
V: TRBV2
length: 16
D: NA
J: TRBJ2-1
DNA: TGTGCCAGCAGTGAACAAGCTACTAAGGCCTACAATGAGCAGTTCTTC
CDR3: CASSEQATKAYNEQFF

size: NA
V: TRBV11-2
length: 14
D: NA
J: TRBJ1-2
DNA: TGTGCCAGCAGCCCTCGACAGATTAACTATGGCTACACCTTC
CDR3: CASSPRQINYGYTF

size: NA
V: TRBV6-5
length: 15
D: NA
J: TRBJ2-7
DNA: TGTGCCAGCAGTTACTCGCAGGGGTCCTCCTACGAGCAGTACTTC
CDR3: CASSYSQGSSYEQYF

size: NA
V: TRBV19
length: 14
D: NA
J: TRBJ1-1
DNA: TGTGCCAGTAGTCCCATCGACAGGAACACTGAAGCTTTCTTT
CDR3: CASSPIDRNTEAFF

size: NA
V: TRBV2
length: 17
D: TRBD1
J: TRBJ1-6
DNA: TGTGCCAGCAGTGATGGACCCGGACAGGGATATAATTCACCCCTCCACTTT
CDR3: CASSDGPGQGYNSPLHF

size: NA
V: TRBV7-9
length: 11
D: NA
J: TRBJ2-1
DNA: TGTGCCAGCAGCGGGTTAAATGAGCAGTTCTTC
CDR3: CASSGLNEQFF

size: NA
V: TRBV11-1
length: 13
D: NA
J: TRBJ1-6
DNA: TGTGCCAGCAGCGAACGGGCGGATTCACCCCTCCACTTT
CDR3: CASSERADSPLHF

size: NA
V: TRBV3-1/TRBV3-2
length: 15
D: NA
J: TRBJ1-4
DNA: TGTGCCAGCAGCCAAGATCTCCGGCAGACTGAAAAACTGTTTTTT
CDR3: CASSQDLRQTEKLFF

size: NA
V: TRBV10-1
length: 14
D: TRBD2
J: TRBJ2-3
DNA: TGCGCCAGCAGTGGTCGGGGGGTAACAGATACGCAGTATTTT
CDR3: CASSGRGVTDTQYF

size: NA
V: TRBV11-2
length: 14
D: TRBD2
J: TRBJ2-5
DNA: TGTGCCACCCGGGCGGGAGCGGGGAGGGGGACCCAGTACTTC
CDR3: CATRAGAGRGTQYF

size: NA
V: TRBV5-1
length: 13
D: NA
J: TRBJ2-7
DNA: TGCGCCTACCCCTACAGGGTTCTGTACGAGCAGTACTTC
CDR3: CAYPYRVLYEQYF

size: NA
V: TRBV3-1/TRBV3-2
length: 11
D: NA
J: TRBJ1-1
DNA: TGTGCCAGCAGGTTGAACACTGAAGCTTTCTTT
CDR3: CASRLNTEAFF

size: NA
V: TRBV10-2
length: 15
D: NA
J: TRBJ2-5
DNA: TGCGCCAGCAGTGAGAATGGGGGCCGCAAAGAGACCCAGTACTTC
CDR3: CASSENGGRKETQYF

size: NA
V: TRBV7-9
length: 13
D: NA
J: TRBJ1-5
DNA: TGTGCCAGCAGCACGCGTGCTTTTCAGCCCCAGCATTTT
CDR3: CASSTRAFQPQHF

size: NA
V: TRBV19
length: 16
D: TRBD2
J: TRBJ2-3
DNA: TGTGCCAGTAGATCCCTCGGGACTAGCGGGGGTGATACGCAGTATTTT
CDR3: CASRSLGTSGGDTQYF

size: NA
V: TRBV5-4
length: 16
D: NA
J: TRBJ1-1
DNA: TGTGCCAGCAGCCCCGGTGATCTGACCAGGGACACTGAAGCTTTCTTT
CDR3: CASSPGDLTRDTEAFF

size: NA
V: TRBV5-1
length: 13
D: TRBD2
J: TRBJ2-1
DNA: TGCGCCAGCAGCTGGGGAGGGGACAATGAGCAGTTCTTC
CDR3: CASSWGGDNEQFF

size: once
V: TRBV7-2
length: 14
D: NA
J: TRBJ1-2
DNA: TGTGCCAGCAGCTTAAACGGGGGCTACTATGGCTACACCTTC
CDR3: CASSLNGGYYGYTF

size: NA
V: TRBV18
length: 13
D: NA
J: TRBJ2-2
DNA: TGTGCCAGCTCACCACCGAGCACCGGGGAGCTGTTTTTT
CDR3: CASSPPSTGELFF

size: NA
V: TRBV7-9
length: 13
D: NA
J: TRBJ1-1
DNA: TGTGCCAGCAGCTTCCAGCAGAACACTGAAGCTTTCTTT
CDR3: CASSFQQNTEAFF

size: NA
V: TRBV6-5
length: 15
D: NA
J: TRBJ1-2
DNA: TGTGCCAGCAGTAAGGGCCTGCCGCGTGACTATGGCTACACCTTC
CDR3: CASSKGLPRDYGYTF

size: NA
V: TRBV6-4
length: 16
D: NA
J: TRBJ1-1
DNA: TGTGCCAGCAGTGACCCCCTAGGGCAGGGGTACACTGAAGCTTTCTTT
CDR3: CASSDPLGQGYTEAFF

size: few
V: TRBV5-4
length: 14
D: TRBD1
J: TRBJ1-6
DNA: TGTGCCAGCAGCTTAAGGGACAGTAATTCACCCCTCCACTTT
CDR3: CASSLRDSNSPLHF

size: NA
V: TRBV5-4
length: 15
D: NA
J: TRBJ2-2
DNA: TGTGCCAGCAGCGTCGCCAGGTCGAGGACCGGGGAGCTGTTTTTT
CDR3: CASSVARSRTGELFF

size: NA
V: TRBV5-6
length: 13
D: NA
J: TRBJ2-7
DNA: TGTGCCAGCAGCTCGGAGTGGGCAGGCGAGCAGTACTTC
CDR3: CASSSEWAGEQYF

size: NA
V: TRBV2
length: 13
D: NA
J: TRBJ2-1
DNA: TGTGCCAGCATCCAAGACAGAAACAATGAGCAGTTCTTC
CDR3: CASIQDRNNEQFF

size: few
V: TRBV23-1
length: 16
D: NA
J: TRBJ2-2
DNA: TGCGCCAGCAGTCAAATTGGGGCGCCGAGCACCGGGGAGCTGTTTTTT
CDR3: CASSQIGAPSTGELFF

size: NA
V: TRBV19
length: 18
D: NA
J: TRBJ2-2
DNA: TGTGCCAGTAGTATTGTTGGCAAGGGGACCGCTAGCACCGGGGAGCTGTTTTTT
CDR3: CASSIVGKGTASTGELFF

size: NA
V: TRBV4-1
length: 18
D: TRBD1
J: TRBJ1-2
DNA: TGCGCCAGCAGCCAAGCAAAAACGGACAGGATAGCTAACTATGGCTACACCTTC
CDR3: CASSQAKTDRIANYGYTF